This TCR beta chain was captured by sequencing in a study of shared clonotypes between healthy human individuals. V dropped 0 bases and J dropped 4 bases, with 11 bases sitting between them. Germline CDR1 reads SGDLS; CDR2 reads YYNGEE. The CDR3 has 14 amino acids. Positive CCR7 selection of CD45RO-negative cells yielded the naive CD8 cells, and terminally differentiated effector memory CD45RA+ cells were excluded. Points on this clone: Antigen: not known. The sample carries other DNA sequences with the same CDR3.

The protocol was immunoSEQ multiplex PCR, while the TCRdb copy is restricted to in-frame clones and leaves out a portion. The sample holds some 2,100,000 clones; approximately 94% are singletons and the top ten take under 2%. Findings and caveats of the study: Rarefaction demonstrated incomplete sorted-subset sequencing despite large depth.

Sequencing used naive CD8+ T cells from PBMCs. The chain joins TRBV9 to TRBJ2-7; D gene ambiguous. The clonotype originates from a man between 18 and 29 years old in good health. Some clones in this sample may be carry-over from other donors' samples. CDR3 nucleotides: TGTGCCAGCAGCGTAGGGGCGGAACAATACGAGCAGTACTTC. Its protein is CASSVGAEQYEQYF.